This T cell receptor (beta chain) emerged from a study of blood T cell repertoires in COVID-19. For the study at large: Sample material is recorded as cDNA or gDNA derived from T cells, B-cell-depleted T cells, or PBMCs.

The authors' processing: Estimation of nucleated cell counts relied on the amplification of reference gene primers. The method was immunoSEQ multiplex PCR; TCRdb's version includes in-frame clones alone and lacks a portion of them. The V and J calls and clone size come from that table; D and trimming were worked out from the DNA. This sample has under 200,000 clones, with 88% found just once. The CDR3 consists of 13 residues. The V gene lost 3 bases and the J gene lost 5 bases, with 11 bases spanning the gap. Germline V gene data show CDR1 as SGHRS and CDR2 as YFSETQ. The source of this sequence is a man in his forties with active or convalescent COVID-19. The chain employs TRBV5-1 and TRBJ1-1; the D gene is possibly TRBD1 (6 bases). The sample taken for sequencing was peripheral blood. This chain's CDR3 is CASSYQGNTEAFF. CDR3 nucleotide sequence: TGCGCCAGCAGCTATCAGGGGAATACTGAAGCTTTCTTT.